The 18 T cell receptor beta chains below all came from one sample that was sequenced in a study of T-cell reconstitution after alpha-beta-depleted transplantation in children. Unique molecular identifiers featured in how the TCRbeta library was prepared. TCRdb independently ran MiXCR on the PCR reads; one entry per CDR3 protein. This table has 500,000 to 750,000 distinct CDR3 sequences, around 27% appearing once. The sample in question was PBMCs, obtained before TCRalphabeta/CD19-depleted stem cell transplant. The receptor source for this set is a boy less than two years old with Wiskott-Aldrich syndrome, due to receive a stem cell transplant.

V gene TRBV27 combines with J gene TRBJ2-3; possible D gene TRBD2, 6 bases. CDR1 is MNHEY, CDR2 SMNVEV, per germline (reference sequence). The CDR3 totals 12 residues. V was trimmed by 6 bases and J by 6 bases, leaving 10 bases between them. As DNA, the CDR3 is TGTGCCAGCAGGATAGCGGCGGATACGCAGTATTTT. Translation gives CASRIAADTQYF.

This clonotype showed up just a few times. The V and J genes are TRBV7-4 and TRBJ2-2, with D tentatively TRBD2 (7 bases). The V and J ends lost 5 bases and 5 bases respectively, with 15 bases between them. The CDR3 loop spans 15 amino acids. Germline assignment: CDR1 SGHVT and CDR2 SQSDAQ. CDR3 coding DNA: TGTGCCAGCAGCCCTCCCAAGGGGGGGACCGGGGAGCTGTTTTTT. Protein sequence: CASSPPKGGTGELFF.

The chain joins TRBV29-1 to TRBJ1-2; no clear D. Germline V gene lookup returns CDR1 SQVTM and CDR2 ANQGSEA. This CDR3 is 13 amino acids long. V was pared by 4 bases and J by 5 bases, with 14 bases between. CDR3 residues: CSVGTRAEYGYTF. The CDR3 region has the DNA TGCAGCGTTGGTACTAGGGCAGAATATGGCTACACCTTC.

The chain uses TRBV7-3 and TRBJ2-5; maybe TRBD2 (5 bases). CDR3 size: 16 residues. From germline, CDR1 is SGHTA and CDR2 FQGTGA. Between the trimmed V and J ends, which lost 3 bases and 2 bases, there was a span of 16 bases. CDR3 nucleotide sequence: TGTGCCAGCAGCTTGAATGGACTCTCCACACAAGAGACCCAGTACTTC. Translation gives CASSLNGLSTQETQYF.

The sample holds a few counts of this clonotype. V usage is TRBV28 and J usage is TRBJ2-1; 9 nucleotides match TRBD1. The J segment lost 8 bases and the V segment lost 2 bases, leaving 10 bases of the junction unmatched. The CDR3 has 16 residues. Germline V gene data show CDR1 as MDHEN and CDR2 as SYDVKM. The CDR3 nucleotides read TGTGCCAGCAGTTTAAACAGGGGGCTTTTTGATTATGAGCAGTTCTTC. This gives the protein CASSLNRGLFDYEQFF.

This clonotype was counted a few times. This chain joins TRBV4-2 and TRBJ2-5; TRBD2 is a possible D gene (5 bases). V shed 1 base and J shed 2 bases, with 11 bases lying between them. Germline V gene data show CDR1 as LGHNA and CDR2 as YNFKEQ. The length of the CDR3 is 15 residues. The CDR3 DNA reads TGTGCCAGCAGCCAAGCGAGCGGCGCTCAAGAGACCCAGTACTTC. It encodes CASSQASGAQETQYF.

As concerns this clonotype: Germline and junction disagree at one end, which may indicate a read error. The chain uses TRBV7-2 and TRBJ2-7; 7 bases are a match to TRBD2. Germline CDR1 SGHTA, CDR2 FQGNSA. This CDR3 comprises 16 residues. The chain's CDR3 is CAGSLYGGRNAYEQYF. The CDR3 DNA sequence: TGTGCCGGCAGCTTATATGGCGGGAGAAACGCCTACGAGCAGTACTTC.

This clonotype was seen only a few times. The CDR3 spells CASSPTYREEGYTF. In nucleotides, the CDR3 is TGTGCCAGCAGCCCCACTTACAGGGAAGAGGGCTACACCTTC. The rearrangement uses TRBV7-9 and TRBJ1-2; tentatively, D is TRBD1 (6 bases). CDR1 is SEHNR, CDR2 FQNEAQ, per germline (reference sequence). CDR3 length: 14 residues. V was cut by 5 bases and J by 8 bases, with 18 bases left in between.

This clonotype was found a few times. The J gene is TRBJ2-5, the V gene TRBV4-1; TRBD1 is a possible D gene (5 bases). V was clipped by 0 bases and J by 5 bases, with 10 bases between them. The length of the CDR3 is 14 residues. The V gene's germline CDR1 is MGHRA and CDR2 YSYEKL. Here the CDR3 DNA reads TGCGCCAGCAGCCAAGAAGGGGTGAGGGAGACCCAGTACTTC. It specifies CASSQEGVRETQYF.

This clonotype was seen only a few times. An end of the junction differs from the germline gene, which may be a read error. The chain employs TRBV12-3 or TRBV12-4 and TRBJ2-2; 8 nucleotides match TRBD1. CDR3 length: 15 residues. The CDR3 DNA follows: TGTGCCAGCAGTGACCGGACAGGGAACCCCGGGGAGCTGTTTTTT. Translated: CASSDRTGNPGELFF.

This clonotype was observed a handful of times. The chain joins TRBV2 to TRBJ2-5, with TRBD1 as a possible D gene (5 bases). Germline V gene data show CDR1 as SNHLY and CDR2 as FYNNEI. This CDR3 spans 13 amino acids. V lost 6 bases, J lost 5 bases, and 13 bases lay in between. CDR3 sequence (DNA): TGTGCCAGCAGGGGGCCCGTCTCGGAGACCCAGTACTTC. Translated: CASRGPVSETQYF.

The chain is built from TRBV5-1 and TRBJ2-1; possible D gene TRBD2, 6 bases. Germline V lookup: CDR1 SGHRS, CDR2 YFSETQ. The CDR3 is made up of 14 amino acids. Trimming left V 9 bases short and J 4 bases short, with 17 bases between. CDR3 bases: TGCGCCACCAGTCTACTAGCAAGTTACAATGAGCAGTTCTTC. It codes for CATSLLASYNEQFF.

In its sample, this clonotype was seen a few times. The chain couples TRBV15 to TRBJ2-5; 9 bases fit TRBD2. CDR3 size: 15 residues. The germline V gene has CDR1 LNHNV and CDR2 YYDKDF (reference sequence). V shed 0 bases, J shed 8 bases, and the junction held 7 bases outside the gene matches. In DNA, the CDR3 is TGTGCCACCAGCAGAGAGTTAGGACTAGCGACAACCCAGTACTTC. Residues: CATSRELGLATTQYF.

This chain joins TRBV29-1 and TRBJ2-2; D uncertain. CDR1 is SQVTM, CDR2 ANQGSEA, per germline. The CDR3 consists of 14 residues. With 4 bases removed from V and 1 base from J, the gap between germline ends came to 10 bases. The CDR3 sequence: CSVGKDLNTGELFF. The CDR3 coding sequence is TGCAGCGTTGGTAAGGACCTGAACACCGGGGAGCTGTTTTTT.

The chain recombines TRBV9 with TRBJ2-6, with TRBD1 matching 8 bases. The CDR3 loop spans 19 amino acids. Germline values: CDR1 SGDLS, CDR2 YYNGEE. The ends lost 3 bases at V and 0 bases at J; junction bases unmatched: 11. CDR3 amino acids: CASSAPDRAELSGANVLTF. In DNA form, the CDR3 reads TGTGCCAGCAGCGCCCCGGACAGGGCTGAACTCTCTGGGGCCAACGTCCTGACTTTC.

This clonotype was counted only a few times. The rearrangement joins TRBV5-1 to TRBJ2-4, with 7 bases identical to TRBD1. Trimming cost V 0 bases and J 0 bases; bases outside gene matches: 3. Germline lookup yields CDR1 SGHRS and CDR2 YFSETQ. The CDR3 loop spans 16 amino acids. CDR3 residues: CASSLGTGLAKNIQYF. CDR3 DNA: TGCGCCAGCAGCTTGGGGACAGGCCTAGCCAAAAACATTCAGTACTTC.

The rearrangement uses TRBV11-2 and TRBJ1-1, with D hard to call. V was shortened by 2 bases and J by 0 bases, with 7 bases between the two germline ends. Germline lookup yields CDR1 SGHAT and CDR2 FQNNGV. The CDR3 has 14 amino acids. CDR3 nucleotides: TGTGCCAGCAGCTTAAGGAATATGAACACTGAAGCTTTCTTT. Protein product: CASSLRNMNTEAFF.

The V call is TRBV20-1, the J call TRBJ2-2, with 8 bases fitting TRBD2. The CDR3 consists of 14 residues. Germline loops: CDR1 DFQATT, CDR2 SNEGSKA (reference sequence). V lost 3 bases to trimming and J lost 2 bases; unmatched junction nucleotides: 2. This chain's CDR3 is CSASTSGNTGELFF. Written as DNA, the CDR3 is TGCAGTGCTAGCACTAGCGGTAACACCGGGGAGCTGTTTTTT.